This paragraph covers one T cell receptor (beta chain) sequence. In the original workflow: Reference gene primers were amplified, and this amplification served to estimate nucleated cell counts. Produced via immunoSEQ multiplex PCR; TCRdb's table is partial and in-frame only. For V, J and clone size, that table is used; D and trimming come from the DNA. This sample has approximately 150,000 clones, with 88% found just once. The data originate from a study of blood T cell repertoires in COVID-19. Study in general: T cells, B-cell-depleted T cells, or PBMCs provided the cDNA or gDNA that served as material.

The V gene lost 5 bases and the J gene lost 8 bases, with 13 bases spanning the gap. Germline values: CDR1 SEHNR, CDR2 FQNEAQ (reference sequence). This CDR3 comprises 14 residues. Sequencing was performed on peripheral blood. This receptor was obtained from a human donor in a cohort sampled during active COVID-19. V and J are TRBV7-9 and TRBJ2-6; a possible D gene is TRBD1 (6 bases). This chain's CDR3 is CASSPRRGTNVLTF. Here the CDR3 DNA reads TGTGCCAGCAGCCCCCGCAGGGGCACCAACGTCCTGACTTTC.